The 18 T cell receptor beta chains given below trace back to one sample, sequenced in a study of blood T cells in healthy people across ages. A second PCR, run for roughly 7 to 11 cycles, used a sample-barcoded 5' primer plus a J-beta primer mix. MiXCR, applied by TCRdb to the 5' RACE reads, yields one record per CDR3 protein. The sample lists approximately 1.5 million distinct CDR3 sequences; approximately 43% were seen once. Specimen: blood. These receptors were obtained from a woman aged 18-29 years in good health.

This clonotype was counted between two and nine times. The chain uses TRBV19 and TRBJ1-5; D remains unclear. In germline, CDR1 is LNHDA, CDR2 SQIVND (reference sequence). CDR3 size: 15 residues. Trimming took off 2 bases at V and 1 base at J, with 9 bases between the two ends. The CDR3 spells CASSITGRSNQPQHF. The CDR3 nucleotides are TGTGCCAGTAGTATAACGGGGAGGAGCAATCAGCCCCAGCATTTT.

The chain couples TRBV29-1 to TRBJ2-5, with D possibly TRBD1 on 5 matching bases. Trimming pared 3 bases from V and 1 base from J, leaving 12 bases between. The CDR3 totals 14 residues. Germline CDR1 and CDR2: SQVTM and ANQGSEA. In DNA, the CDR3 is TGCAGCGTTGATAGGCCTGGGGCCCAAGAGACCCAGTACTTC. This sequence encodes CSVDRPGAQETQYF.

The chain employs TRBV6-5 and TRBJ2-2; D call uncertain. V was pared by 7 bases and J by 1 base, with 13 bases between. The CDR3 spans 15 residues. CDR1 is MNHEY, CDR2 SVGAGI, per germline. The CDR3 bases are TGTGCCAGCATCTCTGGGCGTCAGAACACCGGGGAGCTGTTTTTT. Residues: CASISGRQNTGELFF.

Only a few counts were recorded for this clonotype. The rearrangement links TRBV6-1 to TRBJ2-3, with D possibly being TRBD1 (5 bases). The length of the CDR3 is 13 residues. Trimming took off 11 bases at V and 0 bases at J, with 12 bases between the two ends. Looked up from germline, CDR1 is MNHNS and CDR2 is SASEGT. The CDR3: CAAQGRSTDTQYF. Written as DNA, the CDR3 is TGTGCCGCCCAGGGCCGCAGCACAGATACGCAGTATTTT.

This chain links TRBV5-1 with TRBJ1-1, with D tentatively TRBD1 (5 bases). CDR1 is SGHRS and CDR2 is YFSETQ in the germline V gene. V lost 4 bases, J lost 3 bases, and 16 bases lay in between. CDR3 length equals 15 residues. CDR3 DNA sequence: TGCGCCAGCAGCGAGATGTGGGGCGCGGACACTGAAGCTTTCTTT. Encoded protein: CASSEMWGADTEAFF.

Remarks on this clonotype: At one boundary the junction diverges from the germline segment, which might be a read error. The V gene is TRBV4-1, the J gene TRBJ2-5, with D maybe TRBD1 (5 bases). There are 16 residues in the CDR3. The germline CDR1 and CDR2 sequences are MGHRA and YSYEKL. The CDR3 spells CTSSQGGAGRVETQYF. The CDR3 DNA reads TGCACCAGCAGCCAAGGTGGGGCAGGTAGAGTGGAGACCCAGTACTTC.

This sequence joins TRBV10-2 and TRBJ1-5, with D possibly matching TRBD1 (6 bases). V was cut by 7 bases and J by 3 bases, with 10 bases left in between. Germline CDR1 reads WSHSY; CDR2 reads SAAADI. The CDR3 is made up of 13 amino acids. CDR3 bases: TGCGCCAGCATTGGACAGTTCAATCAGCCCCAGCATTTT. This sequence encodes CASIGQFNQPQHF.

This sequence joins TRBV5-1 and TRBJ2-7; 10 bases line up with TRBD1. Germline values: CDR1 SGHRS, CDR2 YFSETQ. J was trimmed by 6 bases and V by 0 bases; bases with no gene match: 3. This CDR3 has 14 amino acids. The CDR3 nucleotides are TGCGCCAGCAGCTTGGTTGGGACAGGGGTCGAGCAGTACTTC. This gives the protein CASSLVGTGVEQYF.

The chain joins TRBV15 to TRBJ2-1, with 9 bases lining up with TRBD2. Germline V gene lookup returns CDR1 LNHNV and CDR2 YYDKDF (reference sequence). The CDR3 covers 17 residues. The V segment lost 7 bases and the J segment 0 bases; nucleotides outside the gene matches: 10. The CDR3 sequence is CATKGSGGLSSYNEQFF. The CDR3 bases are TGTGCCACCAAGGGTAGCGGGGGCCTTAGCTCCTACAATGAGCAGTTCTTC.

This sequence joins TRBV30 and TRBJ2-3, with D possibly matching TRBD2 (5 bases). The V gene lost 1 base and the J gene lost 14 bases, with 13 bases spanning the gap. Germline values: CDR1 GTSNPN, CDR2 SVGIG (reference sequence). The CDR3 runs to 11 residues. CDR3 amino acids: CAWSGGRGWYF. For the CDR3, the DNA is TGTGCCTGGAGTGGTGGACGGGGATGGTATTTT.

Only a few counts were recorded for this clonotype. This sequence joins TRBV12-3 or TRBV12-4 and TRBJ2-3, with 10 bases aligning to TRBD2. The CDR3 covers 13 residues. Trimming took 8 bases from V and 3 from J; bases not matched to a gene: 2. CDR3 region: CASETSGTDTQYF. CDR3 bases: TGTGCCAGCGAGACTAGCGGGACAGATACGCAGTATTTT.

This clonotype was counted a few times. The rearrangement joins TRBV24-1 to TRBJ2-1; D gene ambiguous. The CDR3 is made up of 14 amino acids. The V and J ends lost 5 bases and 3 bases respectively, with 10 bases between them. Germline loops: CDR1 KGHDR, CDR2 SFDVKD. CDR3 residues: CATSGYPIYNEQFF. CDR3 nucleotides: TGTGCCACCAGTGGCTATCCCATCTACAATGAGCAGTTCTTC.

This clonotype was detected ten times or more. V and J are TRBV29-1 and TRBJ2-3; the match to TRBD2 covers 7 bases. CDR1 SQVTM and CDR2 ANQGSEA come from the germline V gene. CDR3 size: 14 residues. Losses at the gene ends were 6 bases for V and 1 base for J; bases not matched to a gene: 7. CDR3 protein: CSVDAGEGTDTQYF. The DNA of the CDR3 is TGCAGCGTGGACGCGGGAGAGGGCACAGATACGCAGTATTTT.

The J gene is TRBJ2-2, the V gene TRBV7-2, with D possibly being TRBD2 (6 bases). Germline V lookup: CDR1 SGHTA, CDR2 FQGNSA. V lost 5 bases, J lost 4 bases, and 20 bases lay in between. This CDR3 contains 17 residues. The CDR3 protein is CASSGSSVEGLTGELFF. DNA for the CDR3: TGTGCCAGCAGCGGTAGCTCAGTGGAGGGCCTCACCGGGGAGCTGTTTTTT. The complete variable domain, with remaining parts taken from reference TRBV7-2 and TRBJ2-2, reads GAGVSQSPSNKVTEKGKDVELRCDPISGHTALYWYRQSLGQGLEFLIYFQGNSAPDKSGLPSDRFSAERTGGSVSTLTIQRTQQEDSAVYLCASSGSSVEGLTGELFFGEGSRLTVL.

CDR3 region: CAWTDRLAGELFF. The CDR3 DNA reads TGTGCCTGGACGGACAGGTTAGCCGGGGAGCTGTTTTTT. V is TRBV30 and J is TRBJ2-2; TRBD1 agrees at 7 bases. This CDR3 region has 13 residues. Germline V gene lookup returns CDR1 GTSNPN and CDR2 SVGIG (reference sequence). After removal of 4 bases from V and 6 bases from J, the junction contained 5 bases not matched to a gene.

This clonotype was detected many times. J is TRBJ2-7 and V is TRBV12-3 or TRBV12-4; 7 bases agree with TRBD1. V was clipped by 6 bases and J by 0 bases; unmatched bases: 5. There are 14 residues in the CDR3. As DNA, the CDR3 is TGTGCCAGCAGAGGGGGCGGCAGCTCCTACGAGCAGTACTTC. This gives the protein CASRGGGSSYEQYF.

The table lists this clonotype with a few counts. This chain links TRBV12-3 or TRBV12-4 with TRBJ2-7; 10 positions match TRBD1. The J segment lost 3 bases and the V segment lost 3 bases, leaving 5 bases of the junction unmatched. The CDR3 length is 15 residues. The CDR3 protein is CASSFRTGGFYEQYF. CDR3 DNA: TGTGCCAGCAGTTTCAGGACAGGGGGTTTCTACGAGCAGTACTTC.

This clonotype was seen more than once but under ten times. V is TRBV7-9 and J is TRBJ1-1; D call uncertain. CDR1 SEHNR and CDR2 FQNEAQ come from the germline V gene (reference sequence). Trimming stripped 5 bases from V and 1 base from J, with 14 bases between. This CDR3 comprises 15 residues. CDR3 protein: CASSPRTLSNTEAFF. DNA for the CDR3: TGTGCCAGCAGCCCCAGGACGCTATCGAACACTGAAGCTTTCTTT. Full variable domain (missing parts from reference TRBV7-9 and TRBJ1-1): DTGVSQNPRHKITKRGQNVTFRCDPISEHNRLYWYRQTLGQGPEFLTYFQNEAQLEKSRLLSDRFSAERPKGSFSTLEIQRTEQGDSAMYLCASSPRTLSNTEAFFGQGTRLTVV.